These T cell receptor beta chains were read from a single sample in a study of blood T cell repertoires in COVID-19. This table comes from immunoSEQ multiplex PCR, and its TCRdb copy is limited to in-frame clones, with some not included. The sample yields 250,000 to 350,000 clones, 85% to 90% seen once. The sequencing sample was made of PBMCs or T cells enriched from blood (not recorded which). The receptors shown here come from a woman between 45 and 60 years old who had been exposed to COVID-19. Both conserved end residues are part of each CDR3. D genes are given only for firm matches. Clone size is stated in some rows and not others, as once, few, many or a class when expanded.

NA	TRBD1	TRBV5-4	TRBJ2-7	CASSDRGTYEQYF	TGTGCCAGCAGTGACAGGGGTACCTACGAGCAGTACTTC
NA	NA	TRBV4-2	TRBJ1-5	CASSQVVGGDQPQHF	TGTGCCAGCAGCCAAGTGGTGGGCGGGGATCAGCCCCAGCATTTT
NA	NA	TRBV19	TRBJ1-2	CASSPLAHGTRTNYGYTF	TGTGCCAGTAGTCCGCTAGCCCATGGGACAAGAACTAACTATGGCTACACCTTC
NA	TRBD1	TRBV19	TRBJ1-2	CASSPGQGLIGYTF	TGTGCCAGTAGTCCGGGACAGGGATTGATTGGCTACACCTTC
NA	TRBD1	TRBV6-5	TRBJ1-1	CASRETGQTEAFF	TGTGCCAGCAGAGAGACAGGGCAGACTGAAGCTTTCTTT
NA	NA	TRBV29-1	TRBJ2-3	CSVDSADTQYF	TGCAGCGTTGACTCCGCAGATACGCAGTATTTT
once	NA	TRBV4-1	TRBJ1-2	CASSQDRTANYGYTF	TGCGCCAGCAGCCAAGATAGGACAGCTAACTATGGCTACACCTTC
NA	NA	TRBV19	TRBJ1-2	CASKKAGTYGYTF	TGTGCCAGTAAGAAGGCGGGAACCTATGGCTACACCTTC
NA	NA	TRBV7-9	TRBJ2-5	CASSLDTGPQETQYF	TGTGCCAGCAGCTTAGATACAGGGCCACAAGAGACCCAGTACTTC
NA	NA	TRBV30	TRBJ1-1	CAWSKPRQGEAFF	TGTGCCTGGAGTAAACCCCGGCAGGGTGAAGCTTTCTTT
NA	NA	TRBV11-3	TRBJ2-1	CASSLVGGPHNEQFF	TGTGCCAGCAGCTTAGTGGGGGGGCCCCACAATGAGCAGTTCTTC
NA	TRBD1	TRBV14	TRBJ2-5	CASSQLGGQETQYF	TGTGCCAGCAGCCAATTAGGGGGCCAGGAGACCCAGTACTTC
NA	NA	TRBV11-2	TRBJ2-7	CASSLSEDSGYYEQYF	TGTGCCAGCAGCTTATCCGAGGACAGCGGATACTACGAGCAGTACTTC
NA	TRBD1	TRBV28	TRBJ1-5	CASRGTGRGVQPQHF	TGTGCCAGCAGGGGTACGGGCAGGGGGGTTCAGCCCCAGCATTTT
NA	NA	TRBV5-1	TRBJ1-1	CASGGGAAGTEAFF	TGCGCCAGCGGTGGAGGAGCCGCGGGGACTGAAGCTTTCTTT
NA	NA	TRBV5-4	TRBJ2-7	CASSLSSGESYEQYF	TGTGCCAGCAGCCTATCATCGGGAGAGTCCTACGAGCAGTACTTC
NA	TRBD2	TRBV2	TRBJ2-5	CASSSMSGGPEETQYF	TGTGCCAGCTCGTCAATGAGCGGGGGGCCCGAAGAGACCCAGTACTTC
NA	NA	TRBV2	TRBJ1-2	CASRTGGAGYGYTF	TGTGCCAGCAGGACCGGGGGGGCAGGCTATGGCTACACCTTC
NA	TRBD1	TRBV5-1	TRBJ2-1	CASSPHPGQYNEQFF	TGCGCCAGCAGCCCCCACCCGGGACAGTACAATGAGCAGTTCTTC
NA	TRBD2	TRBV3-1/TRBV3-2	TRBJ2-1	CASSGLAGGNEQFF	TGTGCCAGCAGCGGACTAGCGGGGGGTAATGAGCAGTTCTTC
NA	NA	TRBV2	TRBJ1-4	CASSQDSPTNEKLFF	TGTGCCAGCAGTCAGGACAGTCCAACTAATGAAAAACTGTTTTTT
NA	NA	TRBV11-2	TRBJ2-7	CASSPFRGEQYF	TGTGCCAGCAGCCCCTTCCGGGGCGAGCAGTACTTC
NA	TRBD1	TRBV19	TRBJ2-7	CASSQGAGEQYF	TGTGCCAGTAGCCAGGGGGCTGGCGAGCAGTACTTC
NA	TRBD1	TRBV12-5	TRBJ2-3	CASGLSPGQGPTDTQYF	TGTGCTAGTGGTTTGTCTCCGGGACAGGGTCCGACAGATACGCAGTATTTT
NA	TRBD1	TRBV5-1	TRBJ1-4	CASSPQGDDEKLFF	TGCGCCAGCAGCCCGCAGGGGGACGACGAAAAACTGTTTTTT
NA	NA	TRBV5-1	TRBJ1-1	CASSLSEGEGTEAFF	TGCGCCAGCAGCTTGAGTGAGGGAGAGGGAACTGAAGCTTTCTTT
NA	TRBD2	TRBV24-1	TRBJ2-5	CATSDALAGVETQYF	TGTGCCACCAGTGACGCACTAGCGGGGGTGGAGACCCAGTACTTC
NA	TRBD2	TRBV5-8	TRBJ2-7	CASSLVTGGGYEQYF	TGTGCCAGCAGCTTGGTTACAGGCGGGGGTTACGAGCAGTACTTC
NA	NA	TRBV4-1	TRBJ1-4	CASSHRGGDSNEKLFF	TGCGCCAGCAGCCACCGAGGGGGAGACTCGAATGAAAAACTGTTTTTT
NA	NA	TRBV7-9	TRBJ1-1	CASSLSRPLSGMNTEAFF	TGTGCCAGCAGCTTAAGCCGGCCTCTATCGGGTATGAACACTGAAGCTTTCTTT
NA	TRBD1	TRBV30	TRBJ1-1	CAGWTGGTEAFF	TGTGCCGGGTGGACAGGGGGGACTGAAGCTTTCTTT
NA	TRBD1	TRBV7-2	TRBJ1-5	CASSLVGQGVQGQPQHF	TGTGCCAGCAGCTTAGTGGGCCAGGGGGTCCAGGGCCAGCCCCAGCATTTT
NA	TRBD2	TRBV5-1	TRBJ2-1	CASSPARAGGWNEQFF	TGCGCCAGCAGCCCCGCCCGGGCGGGGGGTTGGAATGAGCAGTTCTTC
NA	TRBD1	TRBV5-1	TRBJ2-5	CASSAGQVQETQYF	TGCGCCAGCAGCGCGGGACAGGTGCAAGAGACCCAGTACTTC
NA	NA	TRBV4-1	TRBJ2-3	CASSQDSAGSDTQYF	TGCGCCAGCAGCCAAGATAGTGCGGGGTCTGATACGCAGTATTTT
NA	TRBD1	TRBV6-2/TRBV6-3	TRBJ1-1	CASSYPIYRGGVGTEAFF	TGTGCCAGCAGTTACCCGATCTACAGGGGAGGAGTAGGCACTGAAGCTTTCTTT
NA	NA	TRBV6-1	TRBJ1-2	CASSEGGLDRGYTF	TGTGCCAGCAGTGAAGGAGGGTTGGATCGTGGCTACACCTTC
NA	TRBD2	TRBV4-1	TRBJ2-1	CASSLAGGVYEQFF	TGCGCCAGCAGCCTAGCGGGGGGGGTTTATGAGCAGTTCTTC
once	TRBD1	TRBV7-2	TRBJ2-1	CASSPGQGYNEQFF	TGTGCCAGCAGCCCGGGACAGGGTTACAATGAGCAGTTCTTC
NA	NA	TRBV1	TRBJ2-1	CTSEGAGPSSYNEQFF	TGCACCAGCGAAGGAGCGGGACCTAGCTCCTACAATGAGCAGTTCTTC
NA	TRBD1	TRBV6-5	TRBJ1-6	CASRPPTGANSPLHF	TGTGCCAGCAGACCCCCGACAGGGGCTAATTCACCCCTCCACTTT
NA	TRBD1	TRBV7-2	TRBJ2-2	CASSLGRTGASTGELFF	TGTGCCAGCAGCTTAGGGCGGACAGGGGCAAGCACCGGGGAGCTGTTTTTT
once	NA	TRBV28	TRBJ1-6	CASRQGNSPLHF	TGTGCCAGCAGACAGGGAAATTCACCCCTCCACTTT
NA	TRBD1	TRBV28	TRBJ2-5	CASSVGQQETQYF	TGTGCCAGCAGTGTGGGACAGCAAGAGACCCAGTACTTC
NA	NA	TRBV6-5	TRBJ1-1	CASSYSTWGDTEAFF	TGTGCCAGCAGTTACTCGACTTGGGGCGACACTGAAGCTTTCTTT
NA	NA	TRBV5-1	TRBJ2-7	CASSSQPRDKISYEQYF	TGCGCCAGCAGCTCCCAACCTCGGGACAAAATCTCCTACGAGCAGTACTTC
NA	NA	TRBV7-9	TRBJ2-2	CASSRGLSNTGELFF	TGTGCCAGCAGCCGCGGACTCTCGAACACCGGGGAGCTGTTTTTT
NA	NA	TRBV4-2	TRBJ2-1	CASSQVLGTVQNEQFF	TGTGCCAGCAGCCAAGTTTTAGGGACTGTGCAAAATGAGCAGTTCTTC
NA	TRBD1	TRBV11-3	TRBJ2-1	CASSLGTGGYNEQFF	TGTGCCAGCAGCTTAGGGACAGGAGGCTACAATGAGCAGTTCTTC
once	NA	TRBV6-6	TRBJ2-7	CASSYVAGGPYEQYF	TGTGCCAGCAGTTACGTCGCAGGAGGGCCATACGAGCAGTACTTC
NA	TRBD1	TRBV19	TRBJ1-5	CASNTGTVSNQPQHF	TGTGCCAGTAACACCGGGACAGTTAGCAATCAGCCCCAGCATTTT
once	TRBD1	TRBV19	TRBJ1-1	CASSTPGQVRTEAFF	TGTGCCAGTAGTACCCCGGGACAGGTGAGAACTGAAGCTTTCTTT
NA	TRBD2	TRBV5-4	TRBJ2-1	CASSHAGGIYNEQFF	TGTGCCAGCAGCCACGCGGGGGGCATTTACAATGAGCAGTTCTTC
NA	NA	TRBV5-8	TRBJ1-5	CASSLVSYSNQPQHF	TGTGCCAGCAGCTTGGTCTCCTATAGCAATCAGCCCCAGCATTTT